This T cell receptor (beta chain) was retrieved from a study of beta chain features in type 1 diabetes (dated by TCRdb to the late 2010s). Describing the broader study: Patients and healthy donors did not differ in mean age, gender distribution, total cell number or subset yield. A total of approximately 99,000,000 sorted cells were examined across all samples, and RNA yield correlated strongly with the number of cells per subset. Regulatory and stem cell-like memory subsets were isolated from only 8 patients and roughly eight healthy donors, whereas naive and central memory subsets came from all 28 donors. The study compared TCRB repertoires of sorted circulating CD4+ T cell subsets between recently diagnosed type 1 diabetes patients and matched healthy donors.

Broader findings and caveats from the paper: Type 1 diabetes patients showed a moderate but significant shortening of TCRB CDR3 length in all four CD4+ subsets. Because cDNA was sequenced instead of genomic DNA, highly expressing activated cells could be over-represented, though the groups showed no difference in activation or CD3 levels. HLA sub-analyses involved small numbers of individuals, so any influence of HLA type on TCRB rearrangement remained unresolved. Naive, central memory and regulatory TCRB repertoires appeared to be more alike among patients than among healthy donors. PCR may preferentially amplify shorter templates, but because patient and control samples were amplified and corrected together, any resulting skew would affect both groups equally. Fewer insertions and more nucleotide deletions at VDJ recombination sites were observed in patients with type 1 diabetes, implying thymic rearrangement abnormalities.

A single peripheral blood draw of around 0.11 L on average was collected from each donor into heparinised tubes. A BD FACSAria II was used to sort naive, central memory, regulatory and stem cell-like memory CD4+ T cells with a panel that included CD45RO, CCR7, CD25, CD127, CD95 and CD27. A purity above 98% was achieved for all sorted populations. Right away, PBMCs were isolated by Lymphoprep density gradient centrifugation and were stained directly, with no culture step. So that batch effects would be minimized, each experiment stained and sorted samples in pairs, pairing one healthy donor with one patient. Spanning cysteine to phenylalanine, the CDR3 consists of 11 amino acids. The sequence is cut down to CDR3 DNA, 33 bases in frame from base 1. Reading the germline V gene (reference sequence) gives CDR1 DFQATT and CDR2 SNEGSKA. The entire isolated RNA was reverse transcribed using the High Capacity cDNA Reverse Transcription Kit, and thus expressed TCRB transcripts were sequenced. Naive, central memory and regulatory T cell samples underwent deep immunoSEQ sequencing, averaging about 3.57 million total reads per sample. After sorted cells were lysed in RLT buffer, RNA was extracted with DNase-treated RNeasy Micro or Mini kits, with the choice depending on cell number. To prevent cross-contamination, every cell subset was processed on its own, while patient and healthy donor samples were processed together. The immunoSEQ multiplex PCR was used to amplify TCRB sequences from cDNA, yielding 87-bp fragments that span the CDR3 region. Amplicons were sequenced on the Illumina HiSeq platform. The authors processed their data as follows. PCR bias was computationally corrected using synthetic template baselines, reads within Hamming distance 2 were collapsed, and singletons that could not be merged were discarded. Reads were aligned against IMGT so that V, D and J genes, CDR3 length and insertions or deletions at six rearrangement sites could be assigned. Within each subset, clonotype counts were normalized to sorted cell number, after which true diversity and Gini coefficients were computed with the tcR R package. The overlap coefficient, calculated on TCRB nucleotide sequences, was used to measure repertoire sharing. As a proxy for the pre-selection repertoire, out-of-frame TCRB sequences from naive cells were analyzed. The table comes from immuneACCESS by way of TCRdb, which keeps in-frame sequences with V and J called. Part of the clones is missing from these tables; in studies checked, under half for an unresolved V gene and the rest for unknown reasons. V and J calls and clone size come straight from that table; D and trimming were deduced from the DNA. In all, the sample holds hundreds of thousands of clones, and about an eighth of those were seen once. The ten most abundant clones make up less than 0.025% of the sample.

A remark on this clone: Its antigen target is currently unknown. The input lacks base qualities; no much larger clone sits a single base away.

The receptor comes from a man between 18 and 29 years old with type 1 diabetes. What was sequenced was naive CD4+ T cells from blood. Per the publication, the cell subset or site label means: true naive CD4+ T cells. The V and J genes are TRBV20-1 and TRBJ2-7, and 7 junctional nucleotides match TRBD2. This receptor has the CDR3 CSPGTTYEQYF. The sequenced DNA: TGCAGCCCCGGGACTACCTACGAGCAGTACTTC.